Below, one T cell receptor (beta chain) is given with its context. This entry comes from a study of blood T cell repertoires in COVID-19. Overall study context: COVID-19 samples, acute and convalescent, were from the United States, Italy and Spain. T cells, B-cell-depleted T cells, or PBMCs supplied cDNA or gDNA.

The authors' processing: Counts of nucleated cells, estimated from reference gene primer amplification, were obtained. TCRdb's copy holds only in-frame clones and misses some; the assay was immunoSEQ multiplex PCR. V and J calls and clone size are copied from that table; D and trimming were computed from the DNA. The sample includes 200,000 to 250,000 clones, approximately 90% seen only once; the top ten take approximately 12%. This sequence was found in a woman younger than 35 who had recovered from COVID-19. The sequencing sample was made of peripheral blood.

The CDR3 spells CASSIGQGGTNYGYTF. The CDR3, as DNA: TGCGCCAGCAGCATCGGACAGGGGGGGACTAACTATGGCTACACCTTC. The chain joins TRBV5-1 to TRBJ1-2, with TRBD1 matching over 10 bases. J lost 0 bases, V lost 4 bases, and 6 bases had no gene match. This CDR3 is built from 16 residues. Germline V gene data show CDR1 as SGHRS and CDR2 as YFSETQ. The entire variable domain, with the rest obtained from reference TRBV5-1 and TRBJ1-2, is as follows: KAGVTQTPRYLIKTRGQQVTLSCSPISGHRSVSWYQQTPGQGLQFLFEYFSETQRNKGNFPGRFSGRQFSNSRSEMNVSTLELGDSALYLCASSIGQGGTNYGYTFGSGTRLTVV.